These 17 T cell receptor beta chains were sequenced from one sample in a study of beta chain features in type 1 diabetes. Expressed TCRB transcripts got sequenced, as all isolated RNA was reverse transcribed. Sequencing was performed with immunoSEQ multiplex PCR; in TCRdb, only in-frame clones are kept and a portion is missing. The data hold approximately 250,000 clones, with 11% observed a single time. Antigens for these TCRs are unknown. General study findings and limits: Moderately but significantly shorter TCRB CDR3s were found in Type 1 diabetes patients in all four CD4+ subsets.

Sequences were obtained from naive CD4+ T cells from blood. The receptors here all came from a man younger than 40 with type 1 diabetes.

This clone came up a few times. The V and J genes are TRBV28 and TRBJ2-2, with TRBD2 matching 10 bases. The V gene's germline CDR1 is MDHEN and CDR2 SYDVKM. With 4 bases clipped from V and 0 bases from J, the junction kept 11 bases outside the gene matches. The CDR3 has 19 amino acids. Here the CDR3 reads CASSWGLLAGRSNTGELFF. For the CDR3, the DNA is TGTGCCAGCAGTTGGGGTTTACTAGCGGGGAGGTCGAACACCGGGGAGCTGTTTTTT.

This clone was detected a few times. The chain employs TRBV19 and TRBJ1-5; 10 bases are a match to TRBD1. The CDR3 consists of 15 residues. Germline values: CDR1 LNHDA, CDR2 SQIVND (reference sequence). V shed 7 bases and J 2 bases; nucleotides not matched to a gene: 5. This CDR3 reads CASTSGTGGNQPQHF. The CDR3 DNA reads as TGTGCCAGTACCTCGGGGACAGGGGGCAATCAGCCCCAGCATTTT.

The V and J genes are TRBV5-1 and TRBJ1-2; no firm D call. Trimming removed 0 bases from V and 1 base from J, with 10 bases in between. The CDR3 has 15 residues. The germline V gene encodes CDR1 SGHRS and CDR2 YFSETQ. CDR3 DNA: TGCGCCAGCAGCTTGGGAGGTGAAGTTAACTATGGCTACACCTTC. This gives the protein CASSLGGEVNYGYTF.

This chain joins TRBV7-9 and TRBJ1-5; TRBD1 might be the D (5 bases). The CDR3 sequence is 15 residues long. Germline-derived CDR1 and CDR2 are SEHNR and FQNEAQ (reference sequence). The ends were cut back, 2 bases at V and 2 bases at J, with 10 bases in the middle. CDR3 DNA sequence: TGTGCCAGCAGCTTATCCGGGGGAGGCAATCAGCCCCAGCATTTT. Its translation is CASSLSGGGNQPQHF. The full variable domain, with the rest looked up from reference TRBV7-9 and TRBJ1-5, is DTGVSQNPRHKITKRGQNVTFRCDPISEHNRLYWYRQTLGQGPEFLTYFQNEAQLEKSRLLSDRFSAERPKGSFSTLEIQRTEQGDSAMYLCASSLSGGGNQPQHFGDGTRLSIL.

The gene calls are TRBV11-2 and TRBJ1-1; 8 bases align to TRBD1. CDR1 and CDR2 from the germline V gene are SGHAT and FQNNGV. There are 14 residues in the CDR3. V was pared by 5 bases and J by 1 base, with 3 bases of the junction left unmatched. The CDR3, as DNA: TGTGCCAGCAGCAACAGGGGGGAGAACACTGAAGCTTTCTTT. Amino acid sequence: CASSNRGENTEAFF. Combining the CDR3 with reference TRBV11-2 and TRBJ1-1 gives the whole variable domain EAGVAQSPRYKIIEKRQSVAFWCNPISGHATLYWYQQILGQGPKLLIQFQNNGVVDDSQLPKDRFSAERLKGVDSTLKIQPAKLEDSAVYLCASSNRGENTEAFFGQGTRLTVV.

This clone was seen a few times. V is TRBV5-1 and J is TRBJ1-4; 7 nucleotides agree with TRBD1. Unmatched junction bases numbered 8, after V lost 5 bases and J lost 7 bases. Germline V gene lookup returns CDR1 SGHRS and CDR2 YFSETQ. The CDR3 consists of 14 residues. CDR3 sequence (DNA): TGCGCCAGCAGTGGGGACAGCTCTTCTGAAAAACTGTTTTTT. Translation gives CASSGDSSSEKLFF.

The CDR3 DNA is TGCGCCAGCAGCCACTACAGGGGAGGAATCTACGAGCAGTACTTC. Protein sequence: CASSHYRGGIYEQYF. The genes are TRBV4-3 and TRBJ2-7; TRBD1 is a possible D gene (7 bases). Trimming took off 3 bases at V and 3 bases at J, with 15 bases between the two ends. Germline loops: CDR1 LGHNA, CDR2 YSLEER. The CDR3 contains 15 residues.

The chain joins TRBV7-3 to TRBJ2-3; D gene unclear. In germline, CDR1 is SGHTA, CDR2 FQGTGA. V was pared by 4 bases and J by 3 bases, with 11 bases between. This CDR3 region has 14 residues. As DNA, the CDR3 is TGTGCCAGCAGCTCGAGACCTAGTACAGATACGCAGTATTTT. Its protein product is CASSSRPSTDTQYF.

This clone was counted between two and nine times. The chain is built from TRBV27 and TRBJ1-2; TRBD1 matches 10 bases. The CDR3 is made up of 18 amino acids. Germline values: CDR1 MNHEY, CDR2 SMNVEV (reference sequence). Trimming cost V 7 bases and J 0 bases; bases outside gene matches: 14. In DNA, the CDR3 is TGTGCCAGCACCCCAGCCGGGACAGGGGCCACGGCTAACTATGGCTACACCTTC. It encodes CASTPAGTGATANYGYTF.

This clone was observed a few times. The chain employs TRBV9 and TRBJ2-1; D is possibly TRBD2 (6 bases). The CDR3 totals 14 residues. Per germline, CDR1 SGDLS and CDR2 YYNGEE. Trimming removed 4 bases at V and 3 bases at J, with 11 bases between. The CDR3 loop reads CASSTSGDYNEQFF. In DNA form, the CDR3 reads TGTGCCAGCAGCACTTCGGGGGACTACAATGAGCAGTTCTTC.

The chain carries TRBV5-1 and TRBJ2-3; 12 positions agree with TRBD1. The CDR3 covers 14 residues. Looked up from germline, CDR1 is SGHRS and CDR2 is YFSETQ. V lost 4 bases and J lost 7; bases outside the gene matches: 4. The CDR3 loop is CASSVGQGAHTQYF. The CDR3 region has the DNA TGCGCCAGCAGCGTGGGACAGGGGGCACATACGCAGTATTTT.

CDR3 sequence reads: CASSTLKVGRGEQFF. CDR3 bases: TGTGCCAGCAGCACCCTGAAGGTGGGCCGTGGCGAGCAGTTCTTC. The chain combines TRBV11-2 with TRBJ2-1; D ambiguous. The CDR3 totals 15 residues. V was pared by 5 bases and J by 10 bases, with 21 bases between. Germline V gene sequence: CDR1 SGHAT, CDR2 FQNNGV. The full variable domain, rest sourced from reference TRBV11-2 and TRBJ2-1, is EAGVAQSPRYKIIEKRQSVAFWCNPISGHATLYWYQQILGQGPKLLIQFQNNGVVDDSQLPKDRFSAERLKGVDSTLKIQPAKLEDSAVYLCASSTLKVGRGEQFFGPGTRLTVL.

The V gene is TRBV5-1, the J gene TRBJ2-3; no definite D call. Trimming cost V 2 bases and J 5 bases, with 9 bases left between them. Per germline, CDR1 SGHRS and CDR2 YFSETQ. The CDR3 has 13 amino acids. Here the CDR3 reads CASSFDSRDTQYF. The CDR3 DNA reads TGCGCCAGCAGCTTCGATAGCCGAGATACGCAGTATTTT.

This clone was counted only a few times. The chain is built from TRBV6-6 and TRBJ1-5; 9 bases are a match to TRBD1. CDR1 MNHNY and CDR2 SVGAGI come from the germline V gene (reference sequence). The CDR3 extends over 15 amino acids. The trim removed 6 bases at V and 4 bases at J, leaving 7 bases unmatched. Here the CDR3 reads CASRRDRDGNQPQHF. The CDR3 DNA is TGTGCCAGCAGAAGGGACAGGGATGGAAATCAGCCCCAGCATTTT.

This clone was observed a handful of times. The rearrangement links TRBV9 to TRBJ2-1, with D possibly matching TRBD2 (6 bases). This CDR3 comprises 16 residues. Between the trimmed V and J ends, which lost 3 bases and 2 bases, there was a span of 15 bases. Germline V gene lookup returns CDR1 SGDLS and CDR2 YYNGEE. CDR3 loop: CASSESTSYTYNEQFF. The DNA of the CDR3 is TGTGCCAGCAGCGAATCAACTAGCTACACCTACAATGAGCAGTTCTTC.

The chain couples TRBV15 to TRBJ1-3; D call uncertain. Germline CDR1 LNHNV, CDR2 YYDKDF (reference sequence). CDR3 length: 14 amino acids. The V gene lost 1 base and the J gene lost 4 bases, with 8 bases spanning the gap. CDR3 sequence: CATSRVQNGNTIYF. The CDR3 bases are TGTGCCACCAGCAGAGTTCAGAACGGAAACACCATATATTTT.

V and J are TRBV11-1 and TRBJ2-5; D gene uncertain. The DNA matches TRBJ2-7 better at its end, which makes the J call doubtful. CDR3 length: 12 amino acids. Germline assignment: CDR1 SGHAT and CDR2 FQDESV (reference sequence). CDR3 amino acids: CASSFQVTEQYF. The CDR3 DNA follows: TGTGCCAGCAGCTTTCAGGTTACCGAGCAGTACTTC.